This TCR beta chain was found in a study of CD8 T cells in Susac syndrome. Study-wide context: Patients with Susac syndrome had blood drawn and were at that point therapy-naive, on corticosteroids, or on intravenous immunoglobulin alone.

An input of about 0.5 to 1 ug of RNA was subjected to reverse transcription using random hexamers. The method of amplification for TCR beta CDR3 was immunoSEQ multiplex PCR, covering 54 Vbeta and 13 Jbeta. TCRdb redid the calling of the immunoSEQ multiplex PCR reads with MiXCR, one entry per CDR3 protein. Of about 100,000 distinct CDR3 sequences listed, 95% are singletons. TCR beta from blood CD8+ and CD4+ T cells was sequenced. FACS was used to enrich TEMRA cells, whereas the CD8+ and CD4+ T cells were obtained by negative isolation. As regards this clonotype: Relative to the germline gene, one junction end is altered; a read error may explain this.

This TCR was sampled from a human donor with Susac syndrome. What was sequenced was CD8+ T cells from PBMCs.

CDR3 in amino acids: CATSPWTSGSNEQFF. The CDR3 DNA is TGCGCCACCAGCCCATGGACTAGCGGGAGCAATGAGCAGTTCTTC. This rearrangement joins TRBV5-1 to TRBJ2-1, with 13 bases matching TRBD2. The CDR3 totals 15 residues. In germline, CDR1 is SGHRS, CDR2 YFSETQ. The whole variable domain, filled in from reference TRBV5-1 and TRBJ2-1, reads KAGVTQTPRYLIKTRGQQVTLSCSPISGHRSVSWYQQTPGQGLQFLFEYFSETQRNKGNFPGRFSGRQFSNSRSEMNVSTLELGDSALYLCATSPWTSGSNEQFFGPGTRLTVL.